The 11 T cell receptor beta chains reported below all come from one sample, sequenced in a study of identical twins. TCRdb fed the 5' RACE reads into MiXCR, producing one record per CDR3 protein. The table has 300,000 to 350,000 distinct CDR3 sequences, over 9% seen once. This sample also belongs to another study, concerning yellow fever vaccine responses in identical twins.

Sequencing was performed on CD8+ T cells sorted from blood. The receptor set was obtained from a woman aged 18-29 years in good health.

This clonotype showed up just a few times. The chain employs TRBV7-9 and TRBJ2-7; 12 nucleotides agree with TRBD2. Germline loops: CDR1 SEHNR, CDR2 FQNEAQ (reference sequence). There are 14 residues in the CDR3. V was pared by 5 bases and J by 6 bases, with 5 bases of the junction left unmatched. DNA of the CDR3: TGTGCCAGCAGCACAACTAGCGGGGGGTCCGAGCAGTACGTC. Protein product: CASSTTSGGSEQYV.

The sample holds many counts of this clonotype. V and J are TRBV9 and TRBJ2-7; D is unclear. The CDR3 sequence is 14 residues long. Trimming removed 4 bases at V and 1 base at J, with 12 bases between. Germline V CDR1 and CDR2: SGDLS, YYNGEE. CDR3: CASSLDLGSYEQYF. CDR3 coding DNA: TGTGCCAGCAGCCTGGACCTGGGGTCCTACGAGCAGTACTTC. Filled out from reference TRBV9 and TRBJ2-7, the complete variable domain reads DSGVTQTPKHLITATGQRVTLRCSPRSGDLSVYWYQQSLDQGLQFLIQYYNGEERAKGNILERFSAQQFPDLHSELNLSSLELGDSALYFCASSLDLGSYEQYFGPGTRLTVT.

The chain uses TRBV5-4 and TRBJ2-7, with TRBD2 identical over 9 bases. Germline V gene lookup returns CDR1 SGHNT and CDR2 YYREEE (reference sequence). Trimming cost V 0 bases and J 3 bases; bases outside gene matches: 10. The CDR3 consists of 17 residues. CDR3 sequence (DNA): TGTGCCAGCAGCTTGGGGGGGGCTAGCGGGACGATCTACGAGCAGTACTTC. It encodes CASSLGGASGTIYEQYF. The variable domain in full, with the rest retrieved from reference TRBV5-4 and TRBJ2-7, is ETGVTQSPTHLIKTRGQQVTLRCSSQSGHNTVSWYQQALGQGPQFIFQYYREEENGRGNFPPRFSGLQFPNYSSELNVNALELDDSALYLCASSLGGASGTIYEQYFGPGTRLTVT.

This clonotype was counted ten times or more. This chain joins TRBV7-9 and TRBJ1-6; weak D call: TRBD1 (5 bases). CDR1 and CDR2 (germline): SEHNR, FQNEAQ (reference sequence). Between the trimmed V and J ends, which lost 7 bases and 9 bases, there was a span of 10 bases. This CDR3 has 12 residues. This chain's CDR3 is CASTSGGSPLHF. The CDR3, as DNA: TGTGCCAGCACCTCGGGGGGTTCACCCCTCCACTTT.

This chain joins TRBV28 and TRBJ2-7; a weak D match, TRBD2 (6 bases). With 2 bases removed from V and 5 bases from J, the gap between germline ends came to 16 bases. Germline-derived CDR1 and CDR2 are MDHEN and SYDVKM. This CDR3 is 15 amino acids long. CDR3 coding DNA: TGTGCCAGCAGTTTAGCCAGACTAGAGGCCGACGAGCAGTACTTC. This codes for CASSLARLEADEQYF.

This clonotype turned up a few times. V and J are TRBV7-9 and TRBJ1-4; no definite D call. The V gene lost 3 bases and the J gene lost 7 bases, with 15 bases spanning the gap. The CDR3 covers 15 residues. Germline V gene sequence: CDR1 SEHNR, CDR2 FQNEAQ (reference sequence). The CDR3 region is CASSLGTAWGEKLFF. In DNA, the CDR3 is TGTGCCAGCAGCTTGGGAACAGCCTGGGGTGAAAAACTGTTTTTT. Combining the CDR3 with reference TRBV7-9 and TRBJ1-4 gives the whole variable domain DTGVSQNPRHKITKRGQNVTFRCDPISEHNRLYWYRQTLGQGPEFLTYFQNEAQLEKSRLLSDRFSAERPKGSFSTLEIQRTEQGDSAMYLCASSLGTAWGEKLFFGSGTQLSVL.

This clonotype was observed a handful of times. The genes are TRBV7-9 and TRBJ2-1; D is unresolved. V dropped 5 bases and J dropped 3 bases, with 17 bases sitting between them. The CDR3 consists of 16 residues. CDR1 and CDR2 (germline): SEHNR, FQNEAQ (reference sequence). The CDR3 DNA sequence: TGTGCCAGCAGCCCGGCGAGCGTTGGGTACTACAATGAGCAGTTCTTC. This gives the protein CASSPASVGYYNEQFF.

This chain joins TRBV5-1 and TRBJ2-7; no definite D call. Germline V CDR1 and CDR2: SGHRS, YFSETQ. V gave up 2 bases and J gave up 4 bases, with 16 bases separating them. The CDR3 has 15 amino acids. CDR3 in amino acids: CASSFFKFWVYEQYF. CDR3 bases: TGCGCCAGCAGCTTTTTTAAGTTCTGGGTTTACGAGCAGTACTTC. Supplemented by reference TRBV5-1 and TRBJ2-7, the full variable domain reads KAGVTQTPRYLIKTRGQQVTLSCSPISGHRSVSWYQQTPGQGLQFLFEYFSETQRNKGNFPGRFSGRQFSNSRSEMNVSTLELGDSALYLCASSFFKFWVYEQYFGPGTRLTVT.

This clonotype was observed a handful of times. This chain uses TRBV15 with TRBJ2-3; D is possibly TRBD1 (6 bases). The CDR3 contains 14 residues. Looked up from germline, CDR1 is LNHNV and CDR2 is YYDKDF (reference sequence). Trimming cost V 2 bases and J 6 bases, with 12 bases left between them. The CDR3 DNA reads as TGTGCCACCAGCAGACCAACAGGGCCGGATACGCAGTATTTT. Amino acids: CATSRPTGPDTQYF.

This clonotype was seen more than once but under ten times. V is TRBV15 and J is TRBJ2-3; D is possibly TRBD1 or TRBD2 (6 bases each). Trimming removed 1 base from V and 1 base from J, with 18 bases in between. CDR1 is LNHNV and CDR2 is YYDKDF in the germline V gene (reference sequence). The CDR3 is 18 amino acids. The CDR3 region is CATSRAARGGTRTDTQYF. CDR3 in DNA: TGTGCCACCAGCAGAGCGGCTAGAGGGGGGACTCGCACAGATACGCAGTATTTT.

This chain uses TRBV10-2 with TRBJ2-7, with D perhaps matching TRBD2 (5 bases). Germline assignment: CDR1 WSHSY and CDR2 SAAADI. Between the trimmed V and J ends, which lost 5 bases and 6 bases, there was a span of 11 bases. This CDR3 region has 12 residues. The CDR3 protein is CASSSGGPEQYV. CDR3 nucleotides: TGCGCCAGCAGTTCAGGAGGCCCCGAGCAGTACGTC.